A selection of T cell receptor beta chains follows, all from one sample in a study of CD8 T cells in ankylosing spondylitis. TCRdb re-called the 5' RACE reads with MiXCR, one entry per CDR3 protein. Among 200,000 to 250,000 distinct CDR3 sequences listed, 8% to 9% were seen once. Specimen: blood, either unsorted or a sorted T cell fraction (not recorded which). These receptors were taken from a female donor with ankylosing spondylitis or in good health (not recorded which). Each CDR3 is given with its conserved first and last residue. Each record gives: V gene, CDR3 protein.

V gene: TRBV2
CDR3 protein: CASRAGTGSTQYF

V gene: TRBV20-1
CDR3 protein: CSARRGPYNEQFF

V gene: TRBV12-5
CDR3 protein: CASGLGGAGGFF

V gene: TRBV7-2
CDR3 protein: CASSMGWNTGELFF

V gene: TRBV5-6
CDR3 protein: CASSLGAFSYNEQFF

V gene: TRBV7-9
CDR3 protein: CASSLSSGRADTQYF

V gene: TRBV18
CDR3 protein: CASSLQLGETQYF

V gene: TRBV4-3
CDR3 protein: CASSQPTGGNTEAFF

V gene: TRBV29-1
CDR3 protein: CSVEGQGAAGYTF

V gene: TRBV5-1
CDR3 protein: CASSPGTVNTGELFF

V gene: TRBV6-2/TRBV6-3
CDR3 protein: CASSYSKGRLNIQYF

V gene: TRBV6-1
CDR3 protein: CASISTGNTIYF

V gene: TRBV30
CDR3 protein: CAWSWGGQGYNEQFF

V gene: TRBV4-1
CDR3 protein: CASSQEREGYSNNEQFF

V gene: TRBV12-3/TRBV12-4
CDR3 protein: CASTRTSGNQETQYF

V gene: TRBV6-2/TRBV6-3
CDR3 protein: CASTTRTSGNTGELFF

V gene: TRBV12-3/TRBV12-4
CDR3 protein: CASRKGGANVLTF

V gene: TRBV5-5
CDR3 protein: CASSWTPEEHGYTF

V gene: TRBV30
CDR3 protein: CAWSAFRTGELFF

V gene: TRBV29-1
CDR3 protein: CSVESAGSEQFF

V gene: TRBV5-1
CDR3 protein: CASSLGQGRYEQYF

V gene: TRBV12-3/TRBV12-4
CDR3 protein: CASSFTIQETQYF

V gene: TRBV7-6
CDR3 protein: CASSVAGGYNEQFF

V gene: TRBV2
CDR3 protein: CAISVYNEQFF

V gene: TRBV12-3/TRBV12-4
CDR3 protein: CASSLGSGRGNEQFF

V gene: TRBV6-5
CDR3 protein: CASSYSTGEGNTIYF

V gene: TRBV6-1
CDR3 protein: CASSESPRGFPYEQYF

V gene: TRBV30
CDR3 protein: CAWTPAKNIQYF

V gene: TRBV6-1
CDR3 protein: CASKIGQLNNEQFF

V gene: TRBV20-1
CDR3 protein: CSARASRPLYNEQFF

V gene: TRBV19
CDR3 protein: CATRGAYEQYF

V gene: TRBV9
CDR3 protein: CASSFLLDRNEQFF

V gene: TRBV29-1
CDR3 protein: CSVGDRTEAFF

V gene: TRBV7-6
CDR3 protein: CASTDSTTGELFF

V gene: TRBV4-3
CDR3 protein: CASSQDWTGDVYEQYF

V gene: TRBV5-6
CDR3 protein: CASSLLGQGLGETQYF

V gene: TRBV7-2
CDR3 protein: CASSLLDHSLNEQFF

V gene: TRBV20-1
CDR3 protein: CSASASGSLYEQFF

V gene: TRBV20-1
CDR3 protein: CSARGGGQGDTQYF

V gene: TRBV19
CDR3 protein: CASKTSFGEQFF